The clone carrying this T cell receptor beta chain was seen once. Antigen specificity is unknown. The CDR3 extends over 15 amino acids. Germline lookup yields CDR1 MNHEY and CDR2 SVGAGI. With V trimmed by 4 bases and J by 0 bases, 1 base remained unmatched. About 200 ng DNA, tens of thousands of T cell genomes, went into each sorted-subset replicate PCR. Only in-frame clones appear in the TCRdb table, and some are missing; sequencing was by immunoSEQ multiplex PCR. This sample has about 2.3 million clones; roughly 90% occur once, and the top ten carry about 0.36%. This sample stems from a study of shared clonotypes between healthy human individuals. Study overall: The donor pool was made up of a couple of women and three men aged 18 to 49.

Study observations and caveats: When compared with the clonotypes that were shared by all four sorted-subset donors, the non-shared clonotypes turned out to have lower generation probabilities. A small donor pool kept down the genetic and exposure-history diversity that was represented.

Sequenced sample: naive CD4+ T cells from PBMCs. The subset is: CD45RA+ positively selected. This clonotype was sampled from a man aged 18 to 35 in good health. Some clones in this sample may be carry-over from other donors' samples. This chain links TRBV6-5 with TRBJ2-7; TRBD2 aligns across 12 bases. The CDR3, as DNA: TGTGCCAGCAGTTGGACTAGCGGGACCTCCTACGAGCAGTACTTC. Translated, it gives CASSWTSGTSYEQYF.